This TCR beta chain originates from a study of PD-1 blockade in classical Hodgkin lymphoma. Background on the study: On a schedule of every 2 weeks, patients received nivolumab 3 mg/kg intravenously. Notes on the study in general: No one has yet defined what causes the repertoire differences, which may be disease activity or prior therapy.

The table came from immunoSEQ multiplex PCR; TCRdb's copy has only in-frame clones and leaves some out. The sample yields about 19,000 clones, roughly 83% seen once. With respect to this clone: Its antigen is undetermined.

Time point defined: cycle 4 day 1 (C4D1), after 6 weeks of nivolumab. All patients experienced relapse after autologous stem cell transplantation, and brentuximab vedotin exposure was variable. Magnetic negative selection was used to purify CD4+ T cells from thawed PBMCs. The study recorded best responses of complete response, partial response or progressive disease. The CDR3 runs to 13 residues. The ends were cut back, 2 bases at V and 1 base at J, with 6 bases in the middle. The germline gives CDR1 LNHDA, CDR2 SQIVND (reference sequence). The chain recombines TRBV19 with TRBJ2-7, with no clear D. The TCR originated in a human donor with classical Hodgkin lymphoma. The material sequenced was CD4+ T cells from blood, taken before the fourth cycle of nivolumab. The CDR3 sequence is CASSILVSYEQYF. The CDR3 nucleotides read TGTGCCAGTAGTATACTGGTTTCCTACGAGCAGTACTTC.